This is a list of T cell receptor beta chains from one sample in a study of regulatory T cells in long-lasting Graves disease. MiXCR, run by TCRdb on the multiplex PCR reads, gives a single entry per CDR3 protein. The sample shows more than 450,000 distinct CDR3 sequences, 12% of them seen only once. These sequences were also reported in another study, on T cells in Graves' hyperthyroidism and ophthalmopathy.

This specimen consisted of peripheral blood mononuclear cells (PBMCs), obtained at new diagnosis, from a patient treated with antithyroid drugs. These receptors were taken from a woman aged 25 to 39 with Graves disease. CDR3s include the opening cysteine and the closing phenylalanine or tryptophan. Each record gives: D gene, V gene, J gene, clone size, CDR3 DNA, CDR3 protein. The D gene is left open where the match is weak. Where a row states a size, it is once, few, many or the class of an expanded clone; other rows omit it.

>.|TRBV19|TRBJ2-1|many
TGTGCCAGTAGTATAGAGCCCTGGAGCAATGAGCAGTTCTTC
CASSIEPWSNEQFF
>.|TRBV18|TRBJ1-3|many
TGTGCCAGCAGCCCGACAGGTGACACCATATATTTT
CASSPTGDTIYF
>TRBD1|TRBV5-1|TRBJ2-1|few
TGCGCCAGCAGCGCCGGGACAGGGTCGAACAATGAGCAGTTCTTC
CASSAGTGSNNEQFF
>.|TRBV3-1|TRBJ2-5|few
TGTGCCAGCAGCCAAACTTTCTCGTACCAAGAGACCCAGTACTTC
CASSQTFSYQETQYF
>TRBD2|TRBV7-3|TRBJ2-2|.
TGTGCCAGCAGCCCGCTCGGGGGGGTATACACCGGGGAGCTGTTTTTT
CASSPLGGVYTGELFF
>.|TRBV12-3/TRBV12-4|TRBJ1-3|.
TGTGCCAGCAGACCGGGTTTTGACTCTGGAAACACCATATATTTT
CASRPGFDSGNTIYF
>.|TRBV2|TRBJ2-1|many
TGTGCCAGCAGTGCCAAACGGGACGCCACAAGGCACAATGAGCAGTTCTTC
CASSAKRDATRHNEQFF
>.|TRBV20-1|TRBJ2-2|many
TGCAGTGCTATGGGCGGCCTGAACACCGGGGAGCTGTTTTTT
CSAMGGLNTGELFF
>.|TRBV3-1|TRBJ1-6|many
TGTGCCAGCAGCCAAGGGTTTCCCCAATCACCCCTCCACTTT
CASSQGFPQSPLHF
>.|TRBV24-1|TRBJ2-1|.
TGTGCCACCAGTGATTACGGGCAGGGTAGGGATGAGCAGTTCTTC
CATSDYGQGRDEQFF